The present TCR beta chain was sequenced within a study of blood T cell repertoires in COVID-19. Study-wide context: Italy, Spain and the United States were the sources of the convalescent and acute COVID-19 samples. Sources were T cells, B-cell-depleted T cells, or PBMCs; the material itself was cDNA or gDNA.

Original processing methods: How many nucleated cells were present was estimated from reference gene primer amplification. Clones were read by immunoSEQ multiplex PCR, and TCRdb kept only the in-frame ones, dropping some. The DNA was the basis for D and trimming; V, J and clone size are from that table. Of roughly 75,000 clones in the sample, approximately 90% are singletons; the top ten hold around 0.6%. V was clipped by 5 bases and J by 0 bases; unmatched bases: 14. The CDR3 extends over 18 amino acids. The germline V gene encodes CDR1 KGHSH and CDR2 LQKENI. Input material: peripheral blood. The source of this sequence is a man aged 55 to 70 with acute or convalescent COVID-19. This chain links TRBV18 with TRBJ2-7; 9 bases are shared with TRBD2. CDR3: CASSSLTLSGGTSYEQYF. CDR3 DNA sequence: TGTGCCAGCTCATCTTTAACCCTTAGCGGGGGTACCTCCTACGAGCAGTACTTC.